This T cell receptor beta chain was captured by sequencing in a study of CD8+ T cells in alopecia areata. Study information: In an open-label trial, patients got 5 to 10 mg tofacitinib twice daily.

Treatment described: oral pan-JAK inhibitor, 5-10 mg twice daily. Study-level results: Amid tofacitinib therapy, many expanded lesional clones stayed present in scalp and blood.

The junction had 8 bases not matched to a gene; V was cut back by 3 bases and J by 6 bases. The CDR3 spans 15 residues. CDR1 SQVTM and CDR2 ANQGSEA come from the germline V gene. For this clone: What it binds is unknown.

Reverse transcribed after extraction, RNA yielded cDNA as the sequencing template. Generated by immunoSEQ multiplex PCR, the TCRdb table keeps only in-frame clones and is missing some. Of 200,000 to 250,000 clones in the sample, around 66% are singletons; the top ten hold roughly 4.2%. The V and J genes are TRBV29-1 and TRBJ2-1, with 10 positions matching TRBD2. The source was CD4+ T cells sorted from blood, collected at week 4, from a patient treated with tofacitinib. This receptor was taken from a human donor with alopecia areata. The CDR3 DNA follows: TGCAGCGTTGAGAGGTGGGCTAGCGGGGGCAATGAGCAGTTCTTC. Translated, it gives CSVERWASGGNEQFF.